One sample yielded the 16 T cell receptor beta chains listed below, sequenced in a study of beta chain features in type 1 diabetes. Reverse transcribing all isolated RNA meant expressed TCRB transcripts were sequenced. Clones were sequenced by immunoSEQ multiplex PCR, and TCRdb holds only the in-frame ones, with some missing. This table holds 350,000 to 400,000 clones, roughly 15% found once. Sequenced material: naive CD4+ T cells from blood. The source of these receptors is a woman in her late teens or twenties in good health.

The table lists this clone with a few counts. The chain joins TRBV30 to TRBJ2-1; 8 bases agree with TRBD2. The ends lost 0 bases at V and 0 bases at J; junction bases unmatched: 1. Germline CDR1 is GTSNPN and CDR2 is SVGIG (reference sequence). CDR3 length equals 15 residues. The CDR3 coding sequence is TGTGCCTGGAGTGTACGGGGGGGCTCCTACAATGAGCAGTTCTTC. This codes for CAWSVRGGSYNEQFF.

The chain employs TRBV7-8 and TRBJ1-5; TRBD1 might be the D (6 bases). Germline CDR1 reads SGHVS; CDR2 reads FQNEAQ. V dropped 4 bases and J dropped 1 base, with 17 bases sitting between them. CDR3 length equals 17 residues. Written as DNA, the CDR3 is TGTGCCAGCAGCTCATCCCGGGACATCCAGAGCAATCAGCCCCAGCATTTT. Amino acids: CASSSSRDIQSNQPQHF. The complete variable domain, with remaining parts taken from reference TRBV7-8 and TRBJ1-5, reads GAGVSQSPRYKVAKRGQDVALRCDPISGHVSLFWYQQALGQGPEFLTYFQNEAQLDKSGLPSDRFFAERPEGSVSTLKIQRTQQEDSAVYLCASSSSRDIQSNQPQHFGDGTRLSIL.

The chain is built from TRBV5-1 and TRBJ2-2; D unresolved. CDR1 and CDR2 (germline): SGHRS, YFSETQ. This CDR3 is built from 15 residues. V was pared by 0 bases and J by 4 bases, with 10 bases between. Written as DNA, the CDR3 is TGCGCCAGCAGCTTGGTAACTTCGGGCACCGGGGAGCTGTTTTTT. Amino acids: CASSLVTSGTGELFF. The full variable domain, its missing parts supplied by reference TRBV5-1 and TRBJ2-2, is KAGVTQTPRYLIKTRGQQVTLSCSPISGHRSVSWYQQTPGQGLQFLFEYFSETQRNKGNFPGRFSGRQFSNSRSEMNVSTLELGDSALYLCASSLVTSGTGELFFGEGSRLTVL.

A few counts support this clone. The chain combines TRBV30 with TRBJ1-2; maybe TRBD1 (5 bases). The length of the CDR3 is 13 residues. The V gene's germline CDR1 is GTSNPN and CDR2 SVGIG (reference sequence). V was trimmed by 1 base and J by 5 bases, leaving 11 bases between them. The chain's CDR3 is CAWSGGPGYGYTF. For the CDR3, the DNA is TGTGCCTGGAGTGGAGGCCCAGGGTATGGCTACACCTTC. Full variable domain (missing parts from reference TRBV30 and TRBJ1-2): SQTIHQWPATLVQPVGSPLSLECTVEGTSNPNLYWYRQAAGRGLQLLFYSVGIGQISSEVPQNLSASRPQDRQFILSSKKLLLSDSGFYLCAWSGGPGYGYTFGSGTRLTVV.

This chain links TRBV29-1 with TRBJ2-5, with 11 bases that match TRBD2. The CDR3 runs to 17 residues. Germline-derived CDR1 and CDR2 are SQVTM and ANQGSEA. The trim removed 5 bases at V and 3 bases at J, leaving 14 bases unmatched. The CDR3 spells CSVTGTSGTSRKETQYF. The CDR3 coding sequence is TGCAGCGTTACCGGGACTAGCGGCACGTCTCGAAAAGAGACCCAGTACTTC.

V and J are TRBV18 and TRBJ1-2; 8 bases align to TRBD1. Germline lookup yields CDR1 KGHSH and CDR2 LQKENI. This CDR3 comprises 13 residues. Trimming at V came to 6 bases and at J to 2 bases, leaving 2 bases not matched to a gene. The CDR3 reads CASSPGGNYGYTF. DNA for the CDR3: TGTGCCAGCTCCCCAGGGGGCAACTATGGCTACACCTTC.

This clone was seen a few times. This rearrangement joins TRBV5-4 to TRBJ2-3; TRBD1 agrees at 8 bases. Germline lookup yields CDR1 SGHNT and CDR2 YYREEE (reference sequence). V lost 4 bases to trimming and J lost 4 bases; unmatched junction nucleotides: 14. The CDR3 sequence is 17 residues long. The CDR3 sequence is CASSRMVKQGVADTQYF. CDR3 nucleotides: TGTGCCAGCAGCAGGATGGTCAAACAGGGGGTAGCAGATACGCAGTATTTT.

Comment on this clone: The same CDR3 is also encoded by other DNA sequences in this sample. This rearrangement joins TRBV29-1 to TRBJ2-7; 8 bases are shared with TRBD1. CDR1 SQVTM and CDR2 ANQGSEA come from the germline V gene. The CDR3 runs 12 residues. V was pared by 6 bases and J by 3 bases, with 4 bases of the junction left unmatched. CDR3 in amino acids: CSVSGQGYEQYF. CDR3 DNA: TGCAGCGTCAGCGGACAGGGCTACGAGCAGTACTTC.

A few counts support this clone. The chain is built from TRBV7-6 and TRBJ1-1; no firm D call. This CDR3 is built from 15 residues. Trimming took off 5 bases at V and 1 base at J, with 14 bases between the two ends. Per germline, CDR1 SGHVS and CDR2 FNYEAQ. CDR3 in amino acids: CASSPTNSQNTEAFF. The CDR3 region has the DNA TGTGCCAGCAGCCCCACGAACAGTCAGAACACTGAAGCTTTCTTT.

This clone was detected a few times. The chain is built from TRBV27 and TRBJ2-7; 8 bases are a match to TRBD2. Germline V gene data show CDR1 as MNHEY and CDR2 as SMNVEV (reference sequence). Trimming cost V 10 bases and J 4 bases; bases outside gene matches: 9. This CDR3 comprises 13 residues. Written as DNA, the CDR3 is TGTGCCACAAGGGTTAGCGGGAAGTACGAGCAGTACTTC. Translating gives CATRVSGKYEQYF.

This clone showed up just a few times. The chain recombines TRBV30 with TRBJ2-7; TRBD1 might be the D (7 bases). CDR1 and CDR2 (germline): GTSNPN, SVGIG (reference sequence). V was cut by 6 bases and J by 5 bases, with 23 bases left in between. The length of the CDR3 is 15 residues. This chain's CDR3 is CACTGDFSIRNEQYF. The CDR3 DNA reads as TGTGCCTGTACAGGGGACTTCTCCATCAGGAACGAGCAGTACTTC. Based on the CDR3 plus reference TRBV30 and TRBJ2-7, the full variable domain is SQTIHQWPATLVQPVGSPLSLECTVEGTSNPNLYWYRQAAGRGLQLLFYSVGIGQISSEVPQNLSASRPQDRQFILSSKKLLLSDSGFYLCACTGDFSIRNEQYFGPGTRLTVT.

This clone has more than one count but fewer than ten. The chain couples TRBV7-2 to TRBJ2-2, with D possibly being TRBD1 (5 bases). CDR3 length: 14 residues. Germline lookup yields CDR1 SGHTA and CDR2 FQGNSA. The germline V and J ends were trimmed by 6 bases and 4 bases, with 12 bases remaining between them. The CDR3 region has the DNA TGTGCCAGCAGAACAGACAGCCTCACCGGGGAGCTGTTTTTT. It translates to CASRTDSLTGELFF.

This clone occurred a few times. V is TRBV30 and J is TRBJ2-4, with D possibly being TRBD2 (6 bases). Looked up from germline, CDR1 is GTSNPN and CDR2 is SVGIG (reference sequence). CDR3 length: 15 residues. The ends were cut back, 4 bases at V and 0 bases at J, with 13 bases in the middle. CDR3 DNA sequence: TGTGCCTGGACAAGGCGGGGAATAGCCAAAAACATTCAGTACTTC. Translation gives CAWTRRGIAKNIQYF.

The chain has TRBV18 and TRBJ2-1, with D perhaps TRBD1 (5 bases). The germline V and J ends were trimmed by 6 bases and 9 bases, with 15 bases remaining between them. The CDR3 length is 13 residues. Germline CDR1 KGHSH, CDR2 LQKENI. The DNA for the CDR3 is TGTGCCAGCTCCCACAAAGGGGAAGGTGAGCAGTTCTTC. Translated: CASSHKGEGEQFF.

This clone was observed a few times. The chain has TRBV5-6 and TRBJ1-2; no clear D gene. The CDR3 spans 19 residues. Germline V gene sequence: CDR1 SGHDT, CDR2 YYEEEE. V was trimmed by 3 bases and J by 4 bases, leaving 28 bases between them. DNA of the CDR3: TGTGCCAGCAGCTCCTTGCGGGGATGGGCTGTCCCCGAGAGCTATGGCTACACCTTC. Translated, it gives CASSSLRGWAVPESYGYTF.

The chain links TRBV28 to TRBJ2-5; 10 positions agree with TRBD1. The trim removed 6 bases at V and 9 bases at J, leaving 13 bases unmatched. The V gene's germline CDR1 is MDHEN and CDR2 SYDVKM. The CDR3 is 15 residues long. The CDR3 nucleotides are TGTGCCAGCAGCCTAACGGGGACAGGGGACTTGTCCCAGTACTTC. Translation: CASSLTGTGDLSQYF.